This is a list of T cell receptor beta chains from one sample in a study of CD8 T cells in ankylosing spondylitis. TCRdb independently ran MiXCR on the 5' RACE reads; one entry per CDR3 protein. The table records 300,000 to 350,000 distinct CDR3 sequences, around 21% of them present only once. Sequencing was done on a sample of blood, either unsorted or a sorted T cell fraction (not recorded which). These receptors all come from a female donor with ankylosing spondylitis or in good health (not recorded which). The CDR3 runs from the conserved cysteine through the conserved F or W. The order of the fields is clone size, V gene, J gene, D gene, CDR3 protein, CDR3 DNA. A D gene is named only where the DNA matches it firmly. Expanded clones get a size class; other rows say once, few or many, or leave the size out.

>few|TRBV12-3/TRBV12-4|TRBJ2-6|-
CATSLIPFSGANVLTF
TGTGCCACCTCCCTAATACCTTTCTCTGGGGCCAACGTCCTGACTTTC
>few|TRBV6-5|TRBJ1-2|-
CASSYVGARGYTF
TGTGCCAGCAGTTATGTGGGCGCGAGGGGCTACACCTTC
>-|TRBV6-5|TRBJ2-2|-
CASSSLESAGELFF
TGTGCCAGCAGTTCCTTAGAGTCAGCCGGGGAGCTGTTTTTT
>many|TRBV12-3/TRBV12-4|TRBJ2-1|TRBD2
CASSLAEPSGRAYEQFF
TGTGCCAGCAGTCTTGCTGAACCTAGCGGGAGGGCCTATGAGCAGTTCTTC
>few|TRBV11-3|TRBJ1-1|-
CASSLSAVNTEAFF
TGTGCCAGCAGCTTAAGTGCGGTGAACACTGAAGCTTTCTTT
>-|TRBV6-1|TRBJ2-1|TRBD1
CASRGTGGNEQFF
TGTGCCAGCAGAGGGACAGGGGGCAATGAGCAGTTCTTC
>few|TRBV7-2|TRBJ2-1|-
CASSLDRAGQFF
TGTGCCAGCAGCTTAGACAGGGCCGGCCAGTTCTTC
>-|TRBV12-5|TRBJ2-7|TRBD2
CASGYSGSGTYEQYF
TGTGCTAGTGGGTATAGCGGGAGCGGGACCTACGAGCAGTACTTC
>-|TRBV20-1|TRBJ1-1|TRBD1
CSARTGGDTEAFF
TGCAGTGCTCGGACAGGGGGGGACACTGAAGCTTTCTTT
>few|TRBV20-1|TRBJ2-1|-
CSAEDSRTYNEQFF
TGCAGTGCTGAGGACTCTCGGACCTACAATGAGCAGTTCTTC